This entry lists 24 T cell receptor beta chains sequenced from one sample in a study of T cells after yellow fever vaccination. TCRdb reprocessed the 5' RACE reads with MiXCR, giving one entry per CDR3 protein. The table shows about 240,000 distinct CDR3 sequences, with 3.6% occurring only once. The input for sequencing was PBMCs, taken 15 days after the yellow fever booster vaccination. The receptors were gathered from a man younger than 35 who received the YFV17D yellow fever vaccine.

This clonotype was recorded many times. The genes are TRBV7-7 and TRBJ2-5, with TRBD1 matching 7 bases. With V trimmed by 5 bases and J by 5 bases, 5 bases remained unmatched. The CDR3 extends over 13 amino acids. Germline CDR1 and CDR2: SSHAT and FNYEAQ (reference sequence). The CDR3 DNA reads as TGTGCCAGCAGCCCTGACAGGGCCGAGACCCAGTACTTC. Residues: CASSPDRAETQYF.

Ten or more counts support this clonotype. This chain joins TRBV7-3 and TRBJ2-3; D unclear. V dropped 5 bases and J dropped 1 base, with 10 bases sitting between them. The germline V gene has CDR1 SGHTA and CDR2 FQGTGA. The CDR3 totals 14 residues. The DNA for the CDR3 is TGTGCCAGCAGCCCGGTGGGCGGCACAGATACGCAGTATTTT. Translated: CASSPVGGTDTQYF.

This clonotype has ten or more counts. The rearrangement links TRBV4-3 to TRBJ2-7; D possibly matches TRBD1 or TRBD2 (5 bases each). Germline V gene lookup returns CDR1 LGHNA and CDR2 YSLEER. V lost 4 bases and J 4 bases, leaving 11 bases between the germline ends. This CDR3 region has 13 residues. CDR3 DNA: TGCGCCAGCAGCCGGTCAGAGGGGTACGAGCAGTACTTC. Amino acids: CASSRSEGYEQYF.

This clonotype was seen repeatedly, ten times or more. The CDR3 sequence is CASSRGTGYNQPQHF. CDR3 sequence (DNA): TGTGCCAGTAGTCGAGGGACAGGGTATAATCAGCCCCAGCATTTT. This chain connects TRBV19 to TRBJ1-5; 9 bases agree with TRBD1. The length of the CDR3 is 15 residues. CDR1 is LNHDA, CDR2 SQIVND, per germline (reference sequence). V gave up 5 bases and J gave up 4 bases; unmatched junction bases: 6.

This clonotype was seen repeatedly, ten times or more. V gene TRBV5-5 combines with J gene TRBJ1-3; D uncertain. Germline CDR1 reads SGHKS; CDR2 reads YYEKEE (reference sequence). Trimming left V 4 bases short and J 0 bases short, with 17 bases between. The CDR3 spans 17 residues. CDR3 DNA: TGTGCCAGCAGCCCCGGCGGTCGGGCCTTCTCTGGAAACACCATATATTTT. Amino acids: CASSPGGRAFSGNTIYF. Full variable domain (outside the CDR3, taken from reference TRBV5-5 and TRBJ1-3): DAGVTQSPTHLIKTRGQQVTLRCSPISGHKSVSWYQQVLGQGPQFIFQYYEKEERGRGNFPDRFSARQFPNYSSELNVNALLLGDSALYLCASSPGGRAFSGNTIYFGEGSWLTVV.

A few counts support this clonotype. The genes are TRBV19 and TRBJ1-5, with D unresolved. The CDR3 length is 14 residues. V lost 3 bases and J lost 5, with 11 bases in between. Germline lookup yields CDR1 LNHDA and CDR2 SQIVND (reference sequence). This CDR3 is CASSMGAVHQPQHF. DNA of the CDR3: TGTGCCAGTAGTATGGGAGCGGTTCATCAGCCCCAGCATTTT.

This clonotype was counted at least ten times. The V and J genes are TRBV2 and TRBJ2-1; D gene uncertain. The CDR3 has 15 amino acids. Germline CDR1 SNHLY, CDR2 FYNNEI. Trimming took 9 bases from V and 0 from J, leaving 15 bases between them. CDR3 residues: CARRPPPSSYNEQFF. In DNA, the CDR3 is TGTGCCAGACGGCCCCCCCCGAGCTCCTACAATGAGCAGTTCTTC.

This clonotype has ten or more counts. The chain uses TRBV18 and TRBJ1-1; 9 bases align to TRBD1. V gave up 4 bases and J gave up 4 bases; unmatched junction bases: 7. In germline, CDR1 is KGHSH, CDR2 LQKENI. The CDR3 loop spans 15 amino acids. The CDR3: CASSQGTGIFTEAFF. In nucleotides, the CDR3 is TGTGCCAGCTCACAAGGGACAGGGATCTTCACTGAAGCTTTCTTT.

In this sample, this clonotype turned up many times. The chain combines TRBV9 with TRBJ2-7; D uncertain. Germline values: CDR1 SGDLS, CDR2 YYNGEE. This CDR3 region has 18 residues. V was pared by 7 bases and J by 1 base, with 27 bases between. This CDR3 reads CASSERTGRLTSSYEQYF. The CDR3 region has the DNA TGTGCCAGCTCTGAGAGAACGGGTCGACTCACGAGTTCCTACGAGCAGTACTTC.

This clonotype has ten or more counts. The chain joins TRBV27 to TRBJ1-2, with TRBD1 as a possible D gene (5 bases). Trimming cost V 8 bases and J 7 bases, with 17 bases left between them. Germline V gene sequence: CDR1 MNHEY, CDR2 SMNVEV (reference sequence). CDR3 length equals 13 residues. In DNA form, the CDR3 reads TGTGCCAGCCAAAAGACAGTTCAAAGTGGCTACACCTTC. Its protein product is CASQKTVQSGYTF.

This clonotype came up many times. This chain connects TRBV24-1 to TRBJ2-2; D gene uncertain. V was shortened by 6 bases and J by 2 bases, with 9 bases between the two germline ends. This CDR3 contains 14 residues. CDR1 is KGHDR, CDR2 SFDVKD, per germline. CDR3 in DNA: TGTGCCACCAGTCGAGCTGGTAACACCGGGGAGCTGTTTTTT. Its translation is CATSRAGNTGELFF.

In its sample, this clonotype was seen many times. The chain has TRBV4-3 and TRBJ2-5, with TRBD2 as a possible D gene (5 bases). The germline V and J ends were trimmed by 0 bases and 5 bases, with 16 bases remaining between them. The CDR3 totals 16 residues. Germline lookup yields CDR1 LGHNA and CDR2 YSLEER. The CDR3 reads CASSQDPPTGSETQYF. The DNA for the CDR3 is TGCGCCAGCAGCCAAGATCCCCCCACGGGGAGTGAGACCCAGTACTTC.

In its sample, this clonotype was seen many times. The chain combines TRBV5-4 with TRBJ2-2; D possibly corresponds to TRBD1 (5 bases). Germline assignment: CDR1 SGHNT and CDR2 YYREEE (reference sequence). Trimming shortened V by 7 bases and J by 1 base, and 8 bases separated the two germline ends. This CDR3 spans 13 amino acids. CDR3 protein: CASGAQNTGELFF. The CDR3 nucleotides read TGTGCCAGCGGGGCCCAGAACACCGGGGAGCTGTTTTTT.

Ten or more counts support this clonotype. The CDR3 loop reads CASTNPDRGDEQYF. The CDR3 DNA is TGTGCCAGCACGAATCCGGACAGGGGCGACGAGCAGTACTTC. This chain uses TRBV12-3 or TRBV12-4 with TRBJ2-7, with 9 bases lining up with TRBD1. With 7 bases clipped from V and 5 bases from J, the junction kept 9 bases outside the gene matches. The CDR3 runs to 14 residues.

Many counts were recorded for this clonotype. This chain links TRBV5-1 with TRBJ2-7; D is uncertain. The CDR3 spans 15 residues. Germline lookup yields CDR1 SGHRS and CDR2 YFSETQ. The V end lost 3 bases, the J end lost 0 bases, and 13 bases lay between the germline ends. The CDR3 nucleotides read TGCGCCAGCAGCTCCTCCGGGCTCAGCTCCTACGAGCAGTACTTC. Translated: CASSSSGLSSYEQYF.

In its sample, this clonotype was seen a few times. This chain links TRBV27 with TRBJ1-2; D gene uncertain. There are 14 residues in the CDR3. Trimming took off 3 bases at V and 4 bases at J, with 12 bases between the two ends. Looked up from germline, CDR1 is MNHEY and CDR2 is SMNVEV (reference sequence). The CDR3: CASSFAQASYGYTF. CDR3 DNA sequence: TGTGCCAGCAGTTTTGCCCAGGCCTCCTATGGCTACACCTTC.

This clonotype was detected many times. The genes are TRBV5-1 and TRBJ2-5; TRBD1 might be the D (6 bases). CDR1 SGHRS and CDR2 YFSETQ come from the germline V gene. Trimming left V 3 bases short and J 0 bases short, with 9 bases between. CDR3 size: 14 residues. The CDR3 sequence is CASSYGTNQETQYF. The CDR3 DNA reads as TGCGCCAGCAGCTACGGGACAAACCAAGAGACCCAGTACTTC.

This clonotype was recorded a few times. The DNA for the CDR3 is TGTGCCACCAGTGATCGGGACAGAGGCACAGATACGCAGTATTTT. This translates into CATSDRDRGTDTQYF. V is TRBV24-1 and J is TRBJ2-3; 7 bases fit TRBD1. Germline V gene lookup returns CDR1 KGHDR and CDR2 SFDVKD. Germline trimming cut 3 bases from V and 1 base from J; bases unmatched to any gene: 3. CDR3 length: 15 amino acids.

This clonotype appeared many times. The chain employs TRBV5-6 and TRBJ1-1; D gene uncertain. Germline assignment: CDR1 SGHDT and CDR2 YYEEEE. The V and J ends lost 6 bases and 5 bases respectively, with 17 bases between them. The CDR3 covers 14 residues. This CDR3 reads CASTLYSVRTEAFF. The CDR3 region has the DNA TGTGCCAGCACCCTTTATAGCGTTAGGACTGAAGCTTTCTTT. Supplemented by reference TRBV5-6 and TRBJ1-1, the full variable domain reads DAGVTQSPTHLIKTRGQQVTLRCSPKSGHDTVSWYQQALGQGPQFIFQYYEEEERQRGNFPDRFSGHQFPNYSSELNVNALLLGDSALYLCASTLYSVRTEAFFGQGTRLTVV.

The table lists this clonotype with many counts. The CDR3 DNA reads as TGTGCCACCAGTGAAAACAATTTTCCCTACGAGCAGTACTTC. Its protein product is CATSENNFPYEQYF. The V call is TRBV24-1, the J call TRBJ2-7, with D hard to call. The CDR3 runs to 14 residues. V lost 4 bases and J 2 bases, leaving 11 bases between the germline ends. Looked up from germline, CDR1 is KGHDR and CDR2 is SFDVKD.

This clonotype showed up many times. This chain connects TRBV20-1 to TRBJ2-5; 7 positions match TRBD2. Germline CDR1 reads DFQATT; CDR2 reads SNEGSKA (reference sequence). The CDR3 sequence is 15 residues long. Trimming took 3 bases from V and 1 from J; bases not matched to a gene: 8. CDR3 DNA sequence: TGCAGTGCTAGTGAGCTAGCGGTAGTCCAAGAGACCCAGTACTTC. It codes for CSASELAVVQETQYF.

This clonotype was found many times. V gene TRBV28 combines with J gene TRBJ2-1, with 11 bases lining up with TRBD2. The CDR3 runs to 20 residues. Trimming at V came to 5 bases and at J to 2 bases, leaving 17 bases not matched to a gene. Looked up from germline, CDR1 is MDHEN and CDR2 is SYDVKM. In DNA, the CDR3 is TGTGCCAGCAGTCCGTCACAGGGATGGCTAGCGGGGGGCACCTACAATGAGCAGTTCTTC. It encodes CASSPSQGWLAGGTYNEQFF. Based on the CDR3 plus reference TRBV28 and TRBJ2-1, the full variable domain is DVKVTQSSRYLVKRTGEKVFLECVQDMDHENMFWYRQDPGLGLRLIYFSYDVKMKEKGDIPEGYSVSREKKERFSLILESASTNQTSMYLCASSPSQGWLAGGTYNEQFFGPGTRLTVL.

This clonotype was counted many times. This rearrangement joins TRBV6-1 to TRBJ2-1; D unresolved. The V end lost 3 bases, the J end lost 6 bases, and 6 bases lay between the germline ends. Germline CDR1 reads MNHNS; CDR2 reads SASEGT. This CDR3 is 12 amino acids long. The CDR3 here is CASSDYRNEQFF. In nucleotides, the CDR3 is TGTGCCAGCAGTGACTATCGCAATGAGCAGTTCTTC.

This clonotype was counted many times. The V call is TRBV6-2 or TRBV6-3, the J call TRBJ1-5, with a tentative D call TRBD1 (5 bases). The germline gives CDR1 MNHEY, CDR2 SVGEGT. This CDR3 spans 14 amino acids. The germline V and J ends were trimmed by 5 bases and 4 bases, with 12 bases remaining between them. The CDR3 region is CASSPGTDNQPQHF. Written as DNA, the CDR3 is TGTGCCAGCAGTCCCGGGACGGATAATCAGCCCCAGCATTTT.